A selection of T cell receptor beta chains follows, all from one sample in a study of blood T cell repertoires in COVID-19. The assay was immunoSEQ multiplex PCR, and TCRdb's table has in-frame clones only and misses some. Found here are more than 150,000 clones, 80% to 85% of them singletons; the top ten hold 2.5% to 3%. Sample: peripheral blood. All receptors come from a woman aged 55-70 years with acute or convalescent COVID-19. Both conserved end residues are part of each CDR3. A D gene is named only where the DNA matches it firmly. Some rows mark clone size as missing; the rest say once, few, many or name a class of expanded clone.

J: TRBJ1-2
V: TRBV3-1/TRBV3-2
size: few
D: NA
DNA: TGTGCCAGCAGCCAAGACCCAAAGTACAGGGTTTTCAGCTATGGCTACACCTTC
CDR3: CASSQDPKYRVFSYGYTF

J: TRBJ1-3
V: TRBV6-6
size: few
D: NA
DNA: TGTGCCACCGCCCTGAGGGACTCTGGAAACACCATATATTTT
CDR3: CATALRDSGNTIYF

J: TRBJ2-7
V: TRBV29-1
size: NA
D: TRBD1
DNA: TGCAGCGTTGAATTGAACAGGGGGCTGGGCGAGCAGTACTTC
CDR3: CSVELNRGLGEQYF

J: TRBJ2-7
V: TRBV6-5
size: NA
D: NA
DNA: TGTGCCAGCAGTTGGCAGGGGCCCTACGAGCAGTACTTC
CDR3: CASSWQGPYEQYF

J: TRBJ1-2
V: TRBV19
size: NA
D: TRBD1
DNA: TGTGCCAGTAGTCTACCACAGGGGGCCTATGGCTACACCTTC
CDR3: CASSLPQGAYGYTF

J: TRBJ2-7
V: TRBV24-1
size: few
D: TRBD1
DNA: TGTGCCACCAGTGATTTTGGGACAGGGGAGACGGGGGAGCAGTACTTC
CDR3: CATSDFGTGETGEQYF

J: TRBJ2-2
V: TRBV11-2
size: NA
D: NA
DNA: TGTGCCAGCAGCCCCCGACAGGCCACCGGGGAGCTGTTTTTT
CDR3: CASSPRQATGELFF

J: TRBJ1-2
V: TRBV28
size: NA
D: NA
DNA: TGTGCCAGCAGTATCCTCTCGACAGACCTCTATGGCTACACCTTC
CDR3: CASSILSTDLYGYTF

J: TRBJ1-1
V: TRBV12-3/TRBV12-4
size: few
D: TRBD1
DNA: TGTGCCAGCAGTCCCGGGACAGATGAAGCTTTCTTT
CDR3: CASSPGTDEAFF

J: TRBJ1-4
V: TRBV7-9
size: NA
D: TRBD1
DNA: TGTGCCAGCAGCTTGGGGACAGGAGATGAAAAACTGTTTTTT
CDR3: CASSLGTGDEKLFF

J: TRBJ1-5
V: TRBV6-2/TRBV6-3
size: NA
D: TRBD1
DNA: TGTGCCAGCAGTTCAAGAGGACAGGGTCGTCAGCCCCAGCATTTT
CDR3: CASSSRGQGRQPQHF

J: TRBJ2-1
V: TRBV6-5
size: NA
D: NA
DNA: TGTGCCAGCGGGGCCCCAGGGTCCTACAATGAGCAGTTCTTC
CDR3: CASGAPGSYNEQFF

J: TRBJ2-1
V: TRBV6-1
size: NA
D: TRBD2
DNA: TGTGCCAGCAGTTCCCCCGGACTAGCGGAGCAGTTCTTC
CDR3: CASSSPGLAEQFF

J: TRBJ1-2
V: TRBV19
size: NA
D: NA
DNA: TGTGCCAGTAGTACCCTTCCGGGCCGGGGCTATGGCTACACCTTC
CDR3: CASSTLPGRGYGYTF

J: TRBJ1-1
V: TRBV19
size: once
D: NA
DNA: TGTGCCACCCAGGGTCTGAACACTGAAGCTTTCTTT
CDR3: CATQGLNTEAFF

J: TRBJ2-7
V: TRBV7-9
size: NA
D: NA
DNA: TGTGCCAGCAGCCAGAACCAGATGTACGAGCAGTACTTC
CDR3: CASSQNQMYEQYF

J: TRBJ1-6
V: TRBV5-4
size: NA
D: TRBD1
DNA: TGTGCCAGCAGCCATGACAGGGGCCCCGAGTACACACCCCTCCACTTT
CDR3: CASSHDRGPEYTPLHF

J: TRBJ1-5
V: TRBV4-1
size: NA
D: NA
DNA: TGCGCCAGCAGCCCCTCCCGGGGGGGGATTAGCAATCAGCCCCAGCATTTT
CDR3: CASSPSRGGISNQPQHF

J: TRBJ1-4
V: TRBV24-1
size: NA
D: TRBD1
DNA: TGTGCCACCAGTGATTCTCGGGACAGGGCGGGTCGTAATGAAAAACTGTTTTTT
CDR3: CATSDSRDRAGRNEKLFF

J: TRBJ1-1
V: TRBV28
size: few
D: TRBD1
DNA: TGTGCCAGCACCGTAGACAGGGTTAGTGCTTTCTTT
CDR3: CASTVDRVSAFF

J: TRBJ2-3
V: TRBV6-2/TRBV6-3
size: NA
D: TRBD1
DNA: TGTGCCAGCAGTAAAGGACAGGGCCCAGATACGCAGTATTTT
CDR3: CASSKGQGPDTQYF

J: TRBJ1-1
V: TRBV2
size: NA
D: NA
DNA: TGTGCCAGCAGAAGCTGGGGGCGCGGGAACACTGAAGCTTTCTTT
CDR3: CASRSWGRGNTEAFF

J: TRBJ2-5
V: TRBV5-1
size: NA
D: TRBD1
DNA: TGCGCCAGCAGCTTGGGGACAGGGTTGGAGACCCAGTACTTC
CDR3: CASSLGTGLETQYF

J: TRBJ1-1
V: TRBV4-1
size: NA
D: TRBD1
DNA: TGCGCCAGCAGCCTCACCCGGACAGGGCGCACTGAAGCTTTCTTT
CDR3: CASSLTRTGRTEAFF

J: TRBJ1-2
V: TRBV5-5
size: NA
D: TRBD1
DNA: TGTGCCAGCAGCTTGACGGGCAGGACAGGGGGGATTGACTATGGCTACACCTTC
CDR3: CASSLTGRTGGIDYGYTF

J: TRBJ2-7
V: TRBV18
size: NA
D: TRBD2
DNA: TGTGCCAGCTCACCCGGACTAGCGGGGGGAAGGTACGAGCAGTACTTC
CDR3: CASSPGLAGGRYEQYF

J: TRBJ2-2
V: TRBV5-6
size: NA
D: TRBD1
DNA: TGTGCCAGCAGCTTGCGTCGGACAGGGGGATTCACCGGGGAGCTGTTTTTT
CDR3: CASSLRRTGGFTGELFF

J: TRBJ1-5
V: TRBV7-9
size: NA
D: TRBD1
DNA: TGTGCCAGCAGCTTCGACAGGGTCAATCAGCCCCAGCATTTT
CDR3: CASSFDRVNQPQHF

J: TRBJ1-4
V: TRBV16
size: NA
D: NA
DNA: TGTGCCAGCAGCCACTCGTCAGGCTCCGGTGGGGAAAAACTGTTTTTT
CDR3: CASSHSSGSGGEKLFF

J: TRBJ1-2
V: TRBV5-1
size: NA
D: NA
DNA: TGCGCCAGCAGCTTGGAGTCCTCCGAGCCTAACTATGGCTACACCTTC
CDR3: CASSLESSEPNYGYTF

J: TRBJ1-5
V: TRBV6-2/TRBV6-3
size: NA
D: TRBD1
DNA: TGTGCCAGCAGCTCGGACAGGATAGGCAATCAGCCCCAGCATTTT
CDR3: CASSSDRIGNQPQHF

J: TRBJ1-2
V: TRBV7-8
size: NA
D: TRBD1
DNA: TGTGCCAGCAGCTTTTGGACAGGGCAAGGCTACACCTTC
CDR3: CASSFWTGQGYTF

J: TRBJ2-3
V: TRBV6-2/TRBV6-3
size: NA
D: TRBD1
DNA: TGTGCCAGCAGTTACCTTGGACAGGCATCAGATACGCAGTATTTT
CDR3: CASSYLGQASDTQYF

J: TRBJ2-4
V: TRBV5-1
size: NA
D: NA
DNA: TGCGCCAGCAGCTTTGACAGTCCGACGAACATTCAGTACTTC
CDR3: CASSFDSPTNIQYF

J: TRBJ1-1
V: TRBV20-1
size: NA
D: NA
DNA: TGCAGTGCTGAGGGGGACACTGAAGCTTTCTTT
CDR3: CSAEGDTEAFF

J: TRBJ2-1
V: TRBV5-1
size: NA
D: NA
DNA: TGCGCCAGCAGCCGGCTGGCTAGCGACAATGAGCAGTTCTTC
CDR3: CASSRLASDNEQFF

J: TRBJ2-1
V: TRBV7-6
size: NA
D: TRBD2
DNA: TGTGCCAGCAGCCCTCAGCAAGCGGGGGGGCCGGGTGAGCAGTTCTTC
CDR3: CASSPQQAGGPGEQFF

J: TRBJ2-3
V: TRBV5-4
size: NA
D: NA
DNA: TGTGCCAGCAGCTTCTACGGGATCACAGATACGCAGTATTTT
CDR3: CASSFYGITDTQYF

J: TRBJ1-2
V: TRBV20-1
size: few
D: TRBD1
DNA: TGCAGTGCTAGTAGGGGACAGGGGGCTAAAGGCTACACCTTC
CDR3: CSASRGQGAKGYTF

J: TRBJ2-5
V: TRBV4-3
size: NA
D: NA
DNA: TGCGCCAGCAGCCCGCATGTTGCAGGGGCAGGGGAGACCCAGTACTTC
CDR3: CASSPHVAGAGETQYF

J: TRBJ2-3
V: TRBV11-2
size: NA
D: TRBD1
DNA: TGTGCCAGCAGCTTATGGGGACAGGGTAGAACAGATACGCAGTATTTT
CDR3: CASSLWGQGRTDTQYF

J: TRBJ2-3
V: TRBV27
size: NA
D: TRBD2
DNA: TGTGCCAGCAGCCCCGGGACTAGCGGCACAGATACGCAGTATTTT
CDR3: CASSPGTSGTDTQYF

J: TRBJ1-5
V: TRBV28
size: NA
D: NA
DNA: TGTGCCAGCAGTTTATCGGCAGGGGAATTGAATCAGCCCCAGCATTTT
CDR3: CASSLSAGELNQPQHF

J: TRBJ2-5
V: TRBV5-1
size: NA
D: NA
DNA: TGCGCCAGCAGCCCGCGAGGGCCTAACTCACGAGGGACCCAGTACTTC
CDR3: CASSPRGPNSRGTQYF

J: TRBJ1-5
V: TRBV6-5
size: NA
D: NA
DNA: TGTGCCAGCGGGGGCCCAGCCGGGGGCAATCAGCCCCAGCATTTT
CDR3: CASGGPAGGNQPQHF

J: TRBJ2-5
V: TRBV5-5
size: many
D: TRBD1
DNA: TGTGCCAGCAGCCCCGGGACAGCCCAAGAGACCCAGTACTTC
CDR3: CASSPGTAQETQYF

J: TRBJ1-1
V: TRBV20-1
size: NA
D: TRBD1
DNA: TGCAGTGCTAGTATCGAGGGGGCTGGAACTGAAGCTTTCTTT
CDR3: CSASIEGAGTEAFF

J: TRBJ1-2
V: TRBV10-2
size: NA
D: TRBD1
DNA: TGCGCCAGCAAGGGGGCAGGGGGACATGGCTACACCTTC
CDR3: CASKGAGGHGYTF

J: TRBJ2-1
V: TRBV5-1
size: NA
D: TRBD2
DNA: TGCGCCAGCAGCTCGACTAGCGGGTCCTACAATGAGCAGTTCTTC
CDR3: CASSSTSGSYNEQFF

J: TRBJ2-7
V: TRBV7-2
size: NA
D: TRBD1
DNA: TGTGCCAGCAGCGGGGACAGGGTAAAGGAGCAGTACTTC
CDR3: CASSGDRVKEQYF

J: TRBJ1-2
V: TRBV11-2
size: NA
D: NA
DNA: TGTGCCAGCAGCTTGAGGGGGAGTTTCGATGGCTACACCTTC
CDR3: CASSLRGSFDGYTF

J: TRBJ1-5
V: TRBV18
size: NA
D: NA
DNA: TGTGCCAGCTCACCGTCCGCAGGTGGCAGATCTCAGCCCCAGCATTTT
CDR3: CASSPSAGGRSQPQHF